These 3 T cell receptor beta chains were sequenced from one sample in a study of CD8 T cells in Susac syndrome. Reverse transcription of 0.5 to 1 ug RNA was performed with random hexamers. One entry per CDR3 protein results from TCRdb running MiXCR on the immunoSEQ multiplex PCR reads. The table records roughly 170,000 distinct CDR3 sequences, approximately 94% of them present only once. Sample: CD4+ T cells from PBMCs. Receptor source: a human donor with multiple sclerosis.

This clonotype occurred a few times. The rearrangement uses TRBV18 and TRBJ2-5; TRBD2 is a possible D gene (5 bases). The CDR3 sequence is 13 residues long. From germline, CDR1 is KGHSH and CDR2 LQKENI. Trimming stripped 4 bases from V and 5 bases from J, with 11 bases between. CDR3 residues: CASSLRGSETQYF. DNA for the CDR3: TGTGCCAGCTCACTGCGAGGGTCGGAGACCCAGTACTTC. Drawing the rest from reference TRBV18 and TRBJ2-5, the complete variable domain is NAGVMQNPRHLVRRRGQEARLRCSPMKGHSHVYWYRQLPEEGLKFMVYLQKENIIDESGMPKERFSAEFPKEGPSILRIQQVVRGDSAAYFCASSLRGSETQYFGPGTRLLVL.

The chain has TRBV2 and TRBJ1-1; D is uncertain. V gave up 5 bases and J gave up 1 base, with 5 bases separating them. The length of the CDR3 is 12 residues. Germline V gives CDR1 SNHLY, CDR2 FYNNEI. CDR3 in DNA: TGTGCCAGCAGTTGGTCGAACACTGAAGCTTTCTTT. This translates into CASSWSNTEAFF.

The V gene is TRBV4-3, the J gene TRBJ2-1; D is uncertain. In germline, CDR1 is LGHNA, CDR2 YSLEER. V lost 0 bases and J lost 5, with 11 bases in between. The CDR3 loop spans 15 amino acids. CDR3 loop: CASSQEGYRHNEQFF. CDR3 sequence (DNA): TGCGCCAGCAGCCAAGAGGGGTATCGACACAATGAGCAGTTCTTC.